One TCR beta chain is described in this entry. What it binds is unknown. These data come from a study of T cell responses to AZD1222 COVID-19 vaccine. Study outcomes and limitations: Of spike-specific TCRs, nearly half reportedly target regions left unmutated in variants. The peak T cell response came first, and repertoires were sampled only after it. Possibly, clonal diversity was underestimated; donors were largely white British and included more females.

The protocol was immunoSEQ multiplex PCR, while the TCRdb copy is restricted to in-frame clones and leaves out a portion. The data show 120,000 or so clones, 80% to 90% seen once. The clonotype originates from an adult in good health. The material sequenced was peripheral blood, taken on day 0 of AZD1222 vaccination.

In DNA form, the CDR3 reads TGTGCCAGCACTCCCGGGCCTGCCGGCCAAGAGACCCAGTACTTC. Encoded protein: CASTPGPAGQETQYF. The chain combines TRBV6-5 with TRBJ2-5; D unclear. CDR1 is MNHEY and CDR2 is SVGAGI in the germline V gene. This CDR3 region has 15 residues. Between the trimmed V and J ends, which lost 7 bases and 1 base, there was a span of 16 bases.